These 5 T cell receptor beta chains came from one sample sequenced in a study of cytotoxic CD8 clonotypes in ibrutinib-treated CLL. Only in-frame clones appear in the TCRdb table, and some are missing; sequencing was by immunoSEQ multiplex PCR. The sample has about 76,000 clones; roughly 84% are singletons. The specimen was PBMCs, collected before ibrutinib treatment. These receptors were taken from a human donor with chronic lymphocytic leukemia.

V and J are TRBV10-1 and TRBJ2-1; D may be TRBD2 (5 bases). The germline gives CDR1 WNHNN, CDR2 SYGVQD (reference sequence). Trimming left V 0 bases short and J 10 bases short, with 16 bases between. This CDR3 has 15 residues. The CDR3 sequence is CASSESMGVVGEQFF. CDR3 in DNA: TGCGCCAGCAGTGAGTCAATGGGAGTGGTAGGGGAGCAGTTCTTC.

The V gene is TRBV2, the J gene TRBJ2-5; weak D call: TRBD2 (6 bases). Germline V lookup: CDR1 SNHLY, CDR2 FYNNEI. The CDR3 is 16 residues long. V was pared by 6 bases and J by 3 bases, with 20 bases between. The CDR3 DNA reads TGTGCCAGCAGGGCAACACCGGGACTTGGAGAAGAGACCCAGTACTTC. Encoded protein: CASRATPGLGEETQYF.

CDR3 DNA: TGTGCCAGCAGCTCGAACAGGGGGACCAGCAATCAGCCCCAGCATTTT. The encoded protein is CASSSNRGTSNQPQHF. This sequence joins TRBV5-8 and TRBJ1-5; 8 bases fit TRBD1. There are 16 residues in the CDR3. From germline, CDR1 is SGHTS and CDR2 YDEGEE. V shed 3 bases, J shed 1 base, and the junction held 6 bases outside the gene matches.

This clone has only one observation. This chain joins TRBV28 and TRBJ1-1, with D unclear. The CDR3 totals 15 residues. CDR1 and CDR2 (germline): MDHEN, SYDVKM. The V gene lost 5 bases and the J gene lost 4 bases, with 17 bases spanning the gap. The CDR3 region is CASSPIQGRVTEAFF. For the CDR3, the DNA is TGTGCCAGCAGTCCCATCCAAGGACGGGTCACTGAAGCTTTCTTT.

V usage is TRBV2 and J usage is TRBJ2-7; TRBD1 matches at 8 bases. Trimming at V came to 6 bases and at J to 5 bases, leaving 9 bases not matched to a gene. Germline V gene data show CDR1 as SNHLY and CDR2 as FYNNEI. The CDR3 contains 14 residues. The CDR3 region has the DNA TGTGCCAGCAGGCCAGACAGGGGTGATAACGAGCAGTACTTC. This sequence encodes CASRPDRGDNEQYF. The entire variable domain, with the rest obtained from reference TRBV2 and TRBJ2-7, is as follows: EPEVTQTPSHQVTQMGQEVILRCVPISNHLYFYWYRQILGQKVEFLVSFYNNEISEKSEIFDDQFSVERPDGSNFTLKIRSTKLEDSAMYFCASRPDRGDNEQYFGPGTRLTVT.